This is a list of T cell receptor beta chains from one sample in a study of blood T cell repertoires in COVID-19. Some clones are missing from TCRdb's copy, which holds only in-frame ones; the method was immunoSEQ multiplex PCR. The sample has 200,000 to 250,000 clones, about 81% seen once; the top ten hold approximately 5%. Sequencing was carried out using peripheral blood. These receptors were collected from a woman between 65 and 79 years old with COVID-19, enrolled during active disease. The conserved cysteine and the conserved F or W are not part of the CDR3 here. A D gene is named only where the DNA matches it firmly.

d_call,j_call,v_call,cdr3_aa
.,TRBJ2-3,TRBV24-1,ATSDATGTYTQY
TRBD1,TRBJ1-4,TRBV9,ASSLSTGGANEKLF
.,TRBJ2-7,TRBV16,ASSQSISAYLYEQY
.,TRBJ1-6,TRBV18,ASSPSRAGEGSPLH
.,TRBJ2-5,TRBV18,ASSPRVQPQETQY
.,TRBJ2-3,TRBV4-3,ASSQDEGTDTQY
TRBD1,TRBJ2-2,TRBV7-6,ASSLKLRQGGTTGELF
TRBD2,TRBJ2-1,TRBV11-2,ASKLDSLAGYNEQF
TRBD2,TRBJ2-2,TRBV5-6,ASSYVVEVSGEFGGELF
TRBD1,TRBJ1-3,TRBV28,ASRAGTGGNTIY